The 2 T cell receptor beta chains below all came from one sample that was sequenced in a study of T cell repertoires in cytomegalovirus infection. Each CDR3 protein gets one entry after TCRdb re-called the reads with MiXCR. The sample has 7,500 to 9,500 distinct CDR3 sequences, roughly 53% seen once. Their cognate antigens are unknown. The sample consisted of PBMCs, sequenced either directly or after in vitro stimulation (not recorded which). The origin of the receptors is a human donor in good health (CMV status not recorded). Some clones in this sample may be carry-over from other donors' samples.

V usage is TRBV12-3 or TRBV12-4 and J usage is TRBJ2-1; D is perhaps TRBD2 (6 bases). The CDR3 runs 16 residues. V was pared by 5 bases and J by 8 bases, with 22 bases between. This CDR3 reads CASSPTGTDFYDEQFF. CDR3 bases: TGTGCCAGCAGTCCCACCGGGACTGATTTTTACGATGAGCAGTTCTTC.

For this clonotype: In this CDR3 the conserved last residue, phenylalanine or tryptophan, is missing, so a read error is likely. The genes are TRBV27 and TRBJ1-2; tentative D call: TRBD1 (6 bases). This CDR3 has 15 amino acids. Germline V gives CDR1 MNHEY, CDR2 SMNVEV (reference sequence). CDR3 region: CASSSNQGHNYCYTV. CDR3 coding DNA: TGTGCCAGCAGTTCTAATCAGGGGCATAACTATTGCTACACCGTA.